Listed here are 21 T cell receptor beta chains from one sample, sequenced in a study of T-cell memory formation after mild COVID-19. One entry per CDR3 protein, called by TCRdb with MiXCR from the 5' RACE reads. The sample lists roughly 150,000 distinct CDR3 sequences; roughly 13% were seen once. Specimen: PBMCs or a T cell subset sorted from them (not recorded which). All receptors come from a man aged 18 to 30 who had mild COVID-19 (a few samples of this study predate the infection). Cell type and time point are not known.

J is TRBJ2-3 and V is TRBV7-2, with D perhaps TRBD2 (6 bases). Germline CDR1 SGHTA, CDR2 FQGNSA. Trimming left V 5 bases short and J 2 bases short, with 11 bases between. The CDR3 has 14 residues. The CDR3 DNA sequence: TGTGCCAGCAGCCACGGGACTCTCACAGATACGCAGTATTTT. Translation: CASSHGTLTDTQYF.

At least ten counts were recorded for this clonotype. The gene calls are TRBV20-1 and TRBJ2-5; D is unclear. Germline CDR1 DFQATT, CDR2 SNEGSKA (reference sequence). This CDR3 contains 10 residues. Trimming shortened V by 6 bases and J by 5 bases, and 7 bases separated the two germline ends. The CDR3 sequence: CSAAGETQYF. For the CDR3, the DNA is TGCAGTGCCGCCGGGGAGACCCAGTACTTC.

This clonotype has only a few counts. This chain connects TRBV15 to TRBJ1-4; tentatively, D is TRBD1 (5 bases). Germline CDR1 reads LNHNV; CDR2 reads YYDKDF (reference sequence). The CDR3 loop spans 17 amino acids. Deletions cut 5 bases from V and 0 bases from J, with 16 bases between. The CDR3 bases are TGTGCCACCAGCGGGGCCAGGGTAGGGGCAACTAATGAAAAACTGTTTTTT. Its protein is CATSGARVGATNEKLFF.

The sample holds one count of this clonotype. This chain uses TRBV5-1 with TRBJ1-2; D gene uncertain. Germline V gives CDR1 SGHRS, CDR2 YFSETQ. The length of the CDR3 is 13 residues. V was cut by 3 bases and J by 4 bases, with 10 bases left in between. CDR3 sequence (DNA): TGCGCCAGCAGCTCCGAGGGTTCCTATGGCTACACCTTC. It is translated as CASSSEGSYGYTF.

This chain connects TRBV12-3 or TRBV12-4 to TRBJ2-3; 8 bases align to TRBD1. The CDR3 is 15 amino acids. J lost 3 bases, V lost 6 bases, and 8 bases had no gene match. The CDR3 region is CASRSDRERTDTQYF. As DNA, the CDR3 is TGTGCCAGCAGATCGGACAGGGAACGGACAGATACGCAGTATTTT.

This chain joins TRBV12-3 or TRBV12-4 and TRBJ1-5, with D tentatively TRBD1 (6 bases). This CDR3 has 12 amino acids. The germline V and J ends were trimmed by 4 bases and 6 bases, with 7 bases remaining between them. This chain's CDR3 is CASSSQGQPQHF. The DNA of the CDR3 is TGTGCCAGCAGTTCACAGGGTCAGCCCCAGCATTTT.

This clonotype showed up just a few times. The rearrangement links TRBV5-1 to TRBJ2-3; 9 bases are shared with TRBD1. The CDR3 totals 15 residues. Germline-derived CDR1 and CDR2 are SGHRS and YFSETQ. The trim removed 7 bases at V and 2 bases at J, leaving 8 bases unmatched. The CDR3 DNA follows: TGCGCCAGCCATCCCACAGGGGGCAACACAGATACGCAGTATTTT. Translated, it gives CASHPTGGNTDTQYF.

The V gene is TRBV5-1, the J gene TRBJ2-7; TRBD2 agrees at 7 bases. V shed 6 bases, J shed 6 bases, and the junction held 12 bases outside the gene matches. Germline values: CDR1 SGHRS, CDR2 YFSETQ. The CDR3 runs 14 residues. The CDR3 DNA follows: TGCGCCAGCACCCTGGGGAGGACTAGTTCCGAGCAGTACTTC. Translation: CASTLGRTSSEQYF.

The V call is TRBV20-1, the J call TRBJ1-2, with D maybe TRBD1 (6 bases). The germline V gene has CDR1 DFQATT and CDR2 SNEGSKA (reference sequence). This CDR3 region has 15 residues. V was cut by 0 bases and J by 6 bases, with 17 bases left in between. The CDR3 DNA reads TGCAGTGCTAGAGATCTATGGGGGGGCCCCCATGGCTACACCTTC. It translates to CSARDLWGGPHGYTF.

V gene TRBV10-3 combines with J gene TRBJ1-5; tentatively, D is TRBD1 (5 bases). V was clipped by 0 bases and J by 6 bases, with 18 bases between them. The CDR3 consists of 17 residues. The germline V gene has CDR1 ENHRY and CDR2 SYGVKD. The CDR3 sequence is CAISESKGSRVSQPQHF. CDR3 DNA: TGTGCCATCAGTGAGTCGAAAGGAAGCAGGGTCAGTCAGCCCCAGCATTTT.

In its sample, this clonotype was seen once. The CDR3 DNA is TGTGCCAGCAGTTACTCCCTCGCTGAGCAGTTCTTC. Translation: CASSYSLAEQFF. V gene TRBV6-2 or TRBV6-3 combines with J gene TRBJ2-1; the D is unclear. This CDR3 is built from 12 residues. Trimming cost V 0 bases and J 9 bases, with 6 bases left between them. Germline-derived CDR1 and CDR2 are MNHEY and SVGEGT.

This chain uses TRBV18 with TRBJ2-7; D assignment may be TRBD1 or TRBD2 (5 bases each). This CDR3 spans 12 amino acids. V lost 6 bases to trimming and J lost 7 bases, with 13 bases between them. The V gene's germline CDR1 is KGHSH and CDR2 LQKENI. The CDR3 nucleotides read TGTGCCAGCTCGCGAAGGGGCGGGGAGCAGTACGTC. It translates to CASSRRGGEQYV.

This clonotype has just a few counts. The chain couples TRBV7-9 to TRBJ1-1; D call uncertain. This CDR3 comprises 13 residues. The germline V gene encodes CDR1 SEHNR and CDR2 FQNEAQ (reference sequence). V was clipped by 5 bases and J by 0 bases, with 7 bases between them. The DNA of the CDR3 is TGTGCCAGCAGCCGTACAGTGAACACTGAAGCTTTCTTT. Encoded protein: CASSRTVNTEAFF.

This chain links TRBV20-1 with TRBJ2-3, with D unresolved. Germline V gives CDR1 DFQATT, CDR2 SNEGSKA (reference sequence). The V and J ends lost 5 bases and 0 bases respectively, with 9 bases between them. The CDR3 is made up of 13 amino acids. In DNA, the CDR3 is TGCAGTGCTGAATATTCTAGCACAGATACGCAGTATTTT. It specifies CSAEYSSTDTQYF.

CDR3 nucleotides: TGTGCCAGCAGCCAGAGGCAGGGAGAGGCTCAGCCCCAGCATTTT. Amino acid sequence: CASSQRQGEAQPQHF. V is TRBV7-2 and J is TRBJ1-5; a possible D gene is TRBD1 (5 bases). The germline V gene has CDR1 SGHTA and CDR2 FQGNSA. This CDR3 is built from 15 residues. The V and J ends lost 5 bases and 6 bases respectively, with 17 bases between them.

The V call is TRBV19, the J call TRBJ1-1; 10 nucleotides line up with TRBD1. V gave up 3 bases and J gave up 4 bases; unmatched junction bases: 11. Germline loops: CDR1 LNHDA, CDR2 SQIVND (reference sequence). The CDR3 spans 17 residues. This chain's CDR3 is CASSMSFFRTGGTEAFF. CDR3 coding DNA: TGTGCCAGTAGTATGTCTTTCTTTAGGACAGGGGGCACTGAAGCTTTCTTT.

This clonotype was counted a few times. The chain links TRBV5-1 to TRBJ1-2, with 7 bases aligning to TRBD1. CDR1 SGHRS and CDR2 YFSETQ come from the germline V gene. The CDR3 spans 13 residues. With V trimmed by 7 bases and J by 5 bases, 8 bases remained unmatched. The CDR3 region has the DNA TGCGCCAGCGCCGCGGGACAGAATTATGGCTACACCTTC. The encoded protein is CASAAGQNYGYTF.

There are a few counts of this clonotype. The V call is TRBV7-2, the J call TRBJ1-1; D is unclear. The CDR3 extends over 16 amino acids. Germline V gene sequence: CDR1 SGHTA, CDR2 FQGNSA. V was cut by 0 bases and J by 11 bases, with 22 bases left in between. CDR3 sequence reads: CASSLAVNLDSGGAFF. In DNA form, the CDR3 reads TGTGCCAGCAGCTTAGCGGTTAATCTTGATTCGGGTGGTGCTTTCTTT.

This clonotype was counted ten times or more. The chain joins TRBV20-1 to TRBJ2-1; 10 positions agree with TRBD2. Germline V gene data show CDR1 as DFQATT and CDR2 as SNEGSKA (reference sequence). The V and J ends lost 2 bases and 4 bases, in that order; junction bases with no gene match: 5. This CDR3 region has 15 residues. CDR3 nucleotide sequence: TGCAGTGCTAGACTAGCGGGGGTTTCGTACAATGAGCAGTTCTTC. The encoded protein is CSARLAGVSYNEQFF.

The J gene is TRBJ2-5, the V gene TRBV5-1; the D is unclear. The CDR3 length is 16 residues. The V and J ends lost 0 bases and 1 base respectively, with 13 bases between them. Germline lookup yields CDR1 SGHRS and CDR2 YFSETQ. The CDR3 DNA reads as TGCGCCAGCAGCTTGGAGGGCAGGCTTGGCCAAGAGACCCAGTACTTC. It is translated as CASSLEGRLGQETQYF.

The chain recombines TRBV29-1 with TRBJ1-3; D gene ambiguous. Looked up from germline, CDR1 is SQVTM and CDR2 is ANQGSEA. Trimming left V 6 bases short and J 6 bases short, with 9 bases between. This CDR3 is 11 amino acids long. The CDR3 protein is CSVGNENTIYF. The CDR3 DNA is TGCAGCGTCGGTAACGAAAACACCATATATTTT.